This T cell receptor beta chain was identified during a study of T cell repertoires in cytomegalovirus infection. About the study: CMV infection and matching HLA type were both indicated by public TCR beta signatures.

Study-level results: Using cumulative public TCR beta family frequency, the authors identified those who carried CMV together with the relevant HLA.

In TCRdb, the reads were re-called with MiXCR into one record per CDR3 protein. The sample has about 890,000 distinct CDR3 sequences; roughly 30% are singletons. Concerning this clonotype itself: Its antigen is currently unknown.

This clonotype was obtained from a human donor in good health (CMV status not recorded). Some clones in this sample may be carry-over from other donors' samples. The sequenced sample was cultured CD8+ T cells from PBMCs, obtained from culture after CMV antigen stimulation.

This chain's CDR3 is CASSYLTGGTEAFF. For the CDR3, the DNA is TGTGCCAGCAGTTACTTGACAGGGGGCACTGAAGCTTTCTTT. The chain couples TRBV6-5 to TRBJ1-1, with TRBD1 identical over 9 bases. The germline V gene has CDR1 MNHEY and CDR2 SVGAGI. V lost 1 base to trimming and J lost 4 bases; unmatched junction nucleotides: 1. The CDR3 sequence is 14 residues long.